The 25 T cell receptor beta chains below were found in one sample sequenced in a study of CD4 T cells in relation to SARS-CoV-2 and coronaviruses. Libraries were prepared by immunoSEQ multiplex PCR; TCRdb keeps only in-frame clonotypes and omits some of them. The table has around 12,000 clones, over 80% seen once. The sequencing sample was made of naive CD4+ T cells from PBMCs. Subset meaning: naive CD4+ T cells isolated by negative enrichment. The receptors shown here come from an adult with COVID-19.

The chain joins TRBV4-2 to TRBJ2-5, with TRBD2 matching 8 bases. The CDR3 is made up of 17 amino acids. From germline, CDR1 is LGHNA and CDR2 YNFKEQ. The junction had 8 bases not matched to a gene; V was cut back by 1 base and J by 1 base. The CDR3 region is CASSQGFGGGIQETQYF. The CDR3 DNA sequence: TGTGCCAGCAGCCAAGGTTTTGGCGGGGGGATCCAAGAGACCCAGTACTTC.

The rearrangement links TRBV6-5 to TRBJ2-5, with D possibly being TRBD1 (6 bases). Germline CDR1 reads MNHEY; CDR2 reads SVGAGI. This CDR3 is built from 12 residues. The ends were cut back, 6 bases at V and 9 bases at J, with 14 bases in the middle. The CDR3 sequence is CASRGPTGPQYF. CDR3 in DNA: TGTGCCAGCAGGGGGCCTACAGGGCCCCAGTACTTC.

As DNA, the CDR3 is TGTGCCAGCAGCCAGACAGTTAACTATGGCTACACCTTC. It specifies CASSQTVNYGYTF. V is TRBV7-9 and J is TRBJ1-2; maybe TRBD1 (5 bases). The CDR3 consists of 13 residues. The V end was cut by 5 bases, the J end by 1 base, with 8 bases between. Germline CDR1 SEHNR, CDR2 FQNEAQ (reference sequence).

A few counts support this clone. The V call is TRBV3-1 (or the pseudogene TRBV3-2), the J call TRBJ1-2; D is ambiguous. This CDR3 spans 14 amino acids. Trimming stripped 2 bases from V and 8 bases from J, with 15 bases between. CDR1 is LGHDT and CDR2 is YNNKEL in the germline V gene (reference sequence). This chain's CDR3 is CASSQNFPPAGYTF. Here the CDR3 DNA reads TGTGCCAGCAGCCAAAATTTTCCGCCGGCGGGCTACACCTTC.

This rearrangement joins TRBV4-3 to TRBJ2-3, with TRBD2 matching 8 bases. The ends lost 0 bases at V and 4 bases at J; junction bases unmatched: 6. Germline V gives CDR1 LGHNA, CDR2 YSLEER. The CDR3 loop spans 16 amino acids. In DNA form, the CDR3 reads TGCGCCAGCAGCCAAGATGGGTGGACTAGCCCAGATACGCAGTATTTT. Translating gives CASSQDGWTSPDTQYF.

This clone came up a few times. CDR3 DNA sequence: TGTGCCAGCAGTTACCAACAGGGAAGGACTGAAGCTTTCTTT. Protein product: CASSYQQGRTEAFF. The chain links TRBV6-2 or TRBV6-3 to TRBJ1-1; the D gene is possibly TRBD1 (6 bases). V was clipped by 2 bases and J by 5 bases, with 12 bases between them. The CDR3 length is 14 residues. Germline CDR1 reads MNHEY; CDR2 reads SVGEGT.

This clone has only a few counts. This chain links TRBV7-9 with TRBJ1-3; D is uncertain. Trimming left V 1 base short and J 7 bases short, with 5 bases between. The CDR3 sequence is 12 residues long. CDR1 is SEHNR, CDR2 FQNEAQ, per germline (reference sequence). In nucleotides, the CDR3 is TGTGCCAGCAGCTTAGTTCCCAACACCATATATTTT. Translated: CASSLVPNTIYF. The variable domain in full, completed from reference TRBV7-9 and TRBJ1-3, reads DTGVSQNPRHKITKRGQNVTFRCDPISEHNRLYWYRQTLGQGPEFLTYFQNEAQLEKSRLLSDRFSAERPKGSFSTLEIQRTEQGDSAMYLCASSLVPNTIYFGEGSWLTVV.

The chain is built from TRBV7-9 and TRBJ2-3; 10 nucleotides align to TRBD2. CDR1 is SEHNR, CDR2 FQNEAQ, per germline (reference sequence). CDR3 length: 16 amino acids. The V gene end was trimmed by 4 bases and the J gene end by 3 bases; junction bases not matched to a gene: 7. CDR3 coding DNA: TGTGCCAGCAGCTCGAGAACTAGCGGGGTGACAGATACGCAGTATTTT. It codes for CASSSRTSGVTDTQYF.

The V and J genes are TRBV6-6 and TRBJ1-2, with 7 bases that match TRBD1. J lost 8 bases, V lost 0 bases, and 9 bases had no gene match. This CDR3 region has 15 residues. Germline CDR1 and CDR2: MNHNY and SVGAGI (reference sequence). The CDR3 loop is CASSYSERRGPGYTF. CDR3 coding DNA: TGTGCCAGCAGTTACTCGGAGCGGAGGGGGCCCGGCTACACCTTC.

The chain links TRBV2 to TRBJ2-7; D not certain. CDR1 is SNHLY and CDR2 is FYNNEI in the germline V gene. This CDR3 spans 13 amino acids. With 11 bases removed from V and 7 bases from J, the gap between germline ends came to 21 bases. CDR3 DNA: TGTGCCTTCCAAGGAAACCCCCTGGGGGAGCAGTACTTC. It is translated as CAFQGNPLGEQYF.

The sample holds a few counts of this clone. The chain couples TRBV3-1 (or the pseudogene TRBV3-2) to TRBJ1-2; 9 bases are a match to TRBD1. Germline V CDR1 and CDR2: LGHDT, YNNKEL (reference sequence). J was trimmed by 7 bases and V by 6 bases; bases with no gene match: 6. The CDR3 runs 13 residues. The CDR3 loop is CASRIGQGSGYTF. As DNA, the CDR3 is TGTGCCAGCAGAATCGGACAGGGGTCTGGCTACACCTTC.

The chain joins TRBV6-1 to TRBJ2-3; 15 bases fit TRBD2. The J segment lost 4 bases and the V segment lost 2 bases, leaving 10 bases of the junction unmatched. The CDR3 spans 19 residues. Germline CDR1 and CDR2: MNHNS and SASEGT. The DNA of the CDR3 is TGTGCCAGCAGTGAATTTGCGGGGACTAGCGGGGGGAGGGCAGATACGCAGTATTTT. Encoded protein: CASSEFAGTSGGRADTQYF.

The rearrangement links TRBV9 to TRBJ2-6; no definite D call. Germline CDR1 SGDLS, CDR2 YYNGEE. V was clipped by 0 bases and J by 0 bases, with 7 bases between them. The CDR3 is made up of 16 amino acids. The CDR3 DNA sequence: TGTGCCAGCAGCGTAGTGGCGGTCTCTGGGGCCAACGTCCTGACTTTC. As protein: CASSVVAVSGANVLTF.

The CDR3, as DNA: TGCGCCAGCAGCTTGGGTGCAGCGGGGTTGAACACTGAAGCTTTCTTT. This gives the protein CASSLGAAGLNTEAFF. This chain connects TRBV5-1 to TRBJ1-1; D is unresolved. Per germline, CDR1 SGHRS and CDR2 YFSETQ. The V end was cut by 0 bases, the J end by 0 bases, with 12 bases between. The length of the CDR3 is 16 residues.

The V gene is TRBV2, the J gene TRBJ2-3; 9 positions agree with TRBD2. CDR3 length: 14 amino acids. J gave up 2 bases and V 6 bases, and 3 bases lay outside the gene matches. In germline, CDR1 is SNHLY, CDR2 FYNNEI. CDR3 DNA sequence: TGTGCCAGCAGGACTAGCGGAGCCACAGATACGCAGTATTTT. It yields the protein CASRTSGATDTQYF.

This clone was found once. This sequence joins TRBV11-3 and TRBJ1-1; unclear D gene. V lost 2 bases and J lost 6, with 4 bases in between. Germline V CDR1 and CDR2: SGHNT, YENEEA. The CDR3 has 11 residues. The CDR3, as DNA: TGTGCCAGCAGCTTAAGCTCTGAAGCTTTCTTT. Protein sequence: CASSLSSEAFF. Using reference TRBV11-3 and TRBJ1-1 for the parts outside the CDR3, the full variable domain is EAGVVQSPRYKIIEKKQPVAFWCNPISGHNTLYWYLQNLGQGPELLIRYENEEAVDDSQLPKDRFSAERLKGVDSTLKIQPAELGDSAVYLCASSLSSEAFFGQGTRLTVV.

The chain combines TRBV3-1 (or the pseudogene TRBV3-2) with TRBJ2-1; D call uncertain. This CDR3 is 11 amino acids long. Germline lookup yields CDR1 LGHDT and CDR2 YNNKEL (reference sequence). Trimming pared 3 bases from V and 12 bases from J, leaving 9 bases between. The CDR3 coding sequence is TGTGCCAGCAGCCAGGGAATTTGGCAGTTCTTC. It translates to CASSQGIWQFF.

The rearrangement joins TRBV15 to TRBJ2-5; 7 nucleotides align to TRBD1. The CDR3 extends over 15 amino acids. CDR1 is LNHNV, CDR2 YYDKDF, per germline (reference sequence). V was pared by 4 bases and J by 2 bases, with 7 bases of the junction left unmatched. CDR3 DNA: TGTGCCACCAGCACGTACAGGGGCGGACAAGAGACCCAGTACTTC. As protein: CATSTYRGGQETQYF.

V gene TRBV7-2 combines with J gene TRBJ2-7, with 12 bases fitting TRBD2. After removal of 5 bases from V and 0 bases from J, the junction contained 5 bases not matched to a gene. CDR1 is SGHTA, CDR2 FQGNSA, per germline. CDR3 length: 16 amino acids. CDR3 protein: CASSRGLAGISYEQYF. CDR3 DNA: TGTGCCAGCAGCCGCGGACTAGCGGGGATCTCCTACGAGCAGTACTTC.

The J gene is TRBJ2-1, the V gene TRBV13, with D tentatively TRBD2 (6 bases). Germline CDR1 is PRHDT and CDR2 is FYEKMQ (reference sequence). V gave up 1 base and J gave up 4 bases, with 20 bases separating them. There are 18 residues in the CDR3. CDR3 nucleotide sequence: TGTGCCAGCAGCTTAGCCGGAGGCGGAGGGCTTTATTACAATGAGCAGTTCTTC. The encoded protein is CASSLAGGGGLYYNEQFF.

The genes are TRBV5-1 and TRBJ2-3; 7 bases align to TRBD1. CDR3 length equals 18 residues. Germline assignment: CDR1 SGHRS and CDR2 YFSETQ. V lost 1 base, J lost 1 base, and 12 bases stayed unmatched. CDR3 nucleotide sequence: TGCGCCAGCAGCTTGACCAGGTCGTGGACAGGACGCACAGATACGCAGTATTTT. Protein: CASSLTRSWTGRTDTQYF.

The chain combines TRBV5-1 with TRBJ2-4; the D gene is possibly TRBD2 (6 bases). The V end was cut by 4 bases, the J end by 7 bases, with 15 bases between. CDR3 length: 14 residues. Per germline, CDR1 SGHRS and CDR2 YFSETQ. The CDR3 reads CASSLPGRGNIQYF. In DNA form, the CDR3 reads TGCGCCAGCAGCCTACCGGGCCGGGGGAACATTCAGTACTTC.

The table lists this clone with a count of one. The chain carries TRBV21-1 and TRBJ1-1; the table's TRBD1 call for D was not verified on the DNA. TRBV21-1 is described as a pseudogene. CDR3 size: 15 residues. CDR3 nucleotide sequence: TGTGCCAGCAGCCCCAATTCCGGGACAGGGACTGAAGCTTTCTTT. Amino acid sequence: CASSPNSGTGTEAFF.

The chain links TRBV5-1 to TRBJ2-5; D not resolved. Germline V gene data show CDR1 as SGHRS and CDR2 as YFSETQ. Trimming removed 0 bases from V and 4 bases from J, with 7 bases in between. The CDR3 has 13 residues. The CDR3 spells CASSLAWGETQYF. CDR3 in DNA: TGCGCCAGCAGCTTGGCGTGGGGAGAGACCCAGTACTTC.

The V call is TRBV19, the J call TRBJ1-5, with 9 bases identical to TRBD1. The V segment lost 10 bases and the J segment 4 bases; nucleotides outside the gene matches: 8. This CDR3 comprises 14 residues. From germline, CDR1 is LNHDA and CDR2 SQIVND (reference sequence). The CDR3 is CATFDRGSNQPQHF. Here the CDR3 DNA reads TGTGCCACCTTCGACAGGGGGTCAAATCAGCCCCAGCATTTT.